This paragraph covers one T cell receptor beta chain sequence. The CDR3 covers 13 residues. In germline, CDR1 is LGHNA, CDR2 YSLEER. Germline trimming cut 2 bases from V and 7 bases from J; bases unmatched to any gene: 1. This sample is drawn from a study of blood T cell repertoires in COVID-19. Background on the study: Acute and convalescent COVID-19 samples came from the United States, Italy and Spain.

In the original workflow: Reference gene primer amplification gave estimated nucleated cell counts. The assay was immunoSEQ multiplex PCR, and TCRdb's table has in-frame clones only and misses some. Clonal size and the V and J genes are those of that table, whereas D and trimming came from the DNA. The sample records approximately 190,000 clones, roughly 80% being singletons. Sequencing was performed on peripheral blood. The rearrangement links TRBV4-3 to TRBJ1-4; TRBD1 matches at 7 bases. This TCR was recovered from a man aged 55 to 70 with active or convalescent COVID-19. CDR3 DNA: TGCGCCAGCAGCCAAAACAGGGGTGAAAAACTGTTTTTT. This sequence encodes CASSQNRGEKLFF.